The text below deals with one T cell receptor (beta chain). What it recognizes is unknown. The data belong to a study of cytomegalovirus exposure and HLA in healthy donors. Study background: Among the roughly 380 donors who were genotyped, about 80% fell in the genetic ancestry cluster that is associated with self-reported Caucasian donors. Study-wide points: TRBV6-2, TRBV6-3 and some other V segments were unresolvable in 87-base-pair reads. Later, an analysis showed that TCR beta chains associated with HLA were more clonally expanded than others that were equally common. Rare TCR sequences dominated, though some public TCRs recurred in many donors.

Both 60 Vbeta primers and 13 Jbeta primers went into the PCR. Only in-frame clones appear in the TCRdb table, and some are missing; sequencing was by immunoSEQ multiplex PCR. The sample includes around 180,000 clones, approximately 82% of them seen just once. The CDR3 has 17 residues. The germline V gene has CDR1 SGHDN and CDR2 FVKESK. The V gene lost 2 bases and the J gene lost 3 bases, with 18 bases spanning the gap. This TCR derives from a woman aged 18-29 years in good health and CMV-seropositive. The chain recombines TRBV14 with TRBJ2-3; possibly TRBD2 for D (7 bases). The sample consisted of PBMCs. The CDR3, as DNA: TGTGCCAGCAGCCAATACGGGGGGCGCGGAACAACAGATACGCAGTATTTT. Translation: CASSQYGGRGTTDTQYF.